The 10 T cell receptor beta chains listed next were all sequenced from one sample in a study of shared clonotypes between healthy human individuals. Produced via immunoSEQ multiplex PCR; TCRdb's table is partial and in-frame only. The top ten hold 13% of the sample, which has around 450,000 clones, 70% to 80% seen once. Material: PBMCs. These receptors came from a woman between 40 and 55 years old in good health. Some clones in this sample may be carry-over from other donors' samples.

The chain carries TRBV11-1 and TRBJ2-1; 7 bases match TRBD2. The J segment lost 6 bases and the V segment lost 1 base, leaving 6 bases of the junction unmatched. Germline V CDR1 and CDR2: SGHAT, FQDESV (reference sequence). The CDR3 is 15 residues long. CDR3 in DNA: TGTGCCAGCAGCTTAGTGTCTAGCGGACGCAATGAGCAGTTCTTC. It codes for CASSLVSSGRNEQFF.

The chain carries TRBV5-1 and TRBJ2-3; 8 bases fit TRBD2. This CDR3 is built from 12 residues. V was pared by 5 bases and J by 5 bases, with 1 base of the junction left unmatched. Germline CDR1 SGHRS, CDR2 YFSETQ. CDR3 nucleotide sequence: TGCGCCAGCAGACTAGCGGAAGATACGCAGTATTTT. It specifies CASRLAEDTQYF.

This rearrangement joins TRBV7-2 to TRBJ1-1; the D gene is possibly TRBD1 (5 bases). This CDR3 has 14 amino acids. Trimming removed 2 bases from V and 4 bases from J, with 11 bases in between. Germline CDR1 reads SGHTA; CDR2 reads FQGNSA. The CDR3 loop reads CASSLPGMVTEAFF. The CDR3 bases are TGTGCCAGCAGCTTACCAGGGATGGTCACTGAAGCTTTCTTT.

The V and J genes are TRBV5-6 and TRBJ2-1, with a possible D match to TRBD2 (6 bases). V lost 0 bases and J 8 bases, leaving 12 bases between the germline ends. In germline, CDR1 is SGHDT, CDR2 YYEEEE. This CDR3 comprises 14 residues. DNA for the CDR3: TGTGCCAGCAGCTTGGTTGGGGGGTTGGATGAGCAGTTCTTC. Translating gives CASSLVGGLDEQFF.

Turning to this clone: A far larger clone differs by one base, so this is likely a read error. The chain couples TRBV30 to TRBJ1-6, with D possibly being TRBD1 (6 bases). V gave up 3 bases and J gave up 7 bases, with 16 bases separating them. This CDR3 has 15 amino acids. Germline lookup yields CDR1 GTSNPN and CDR2 SVGIG (reference sequence). The CDR3 here is CAWRNSGGANSPLHF. Here the CDR3 DNA reads TGTGCCTGGAGGAACTCGGGGGGGGCCAATTCACCCCTCCACTTT.

Notes on this clone: Other DNA sequences in this sample translate to the same CDR3. J is TRBJ1-5 and V is TRBV6-1; D is unclear. Germline V gene sequence: CDR1 MNHNS, CDR2 SASEGT. The CDR3 runs to 14 residues. Trimming cost V 1 base and J 2 bases, with 6 bases left between them. For the CDR3, the DNA is TGTGCCAGCAGTGAAGGTTTCGGCAATCAGCCCCAGCATTTT. Protein sequence: CASSEGFGNQPQHF.

The CDR3 DNA is TGTGCCAGCAGTCCGGGACTAGCGGGAGTTAATGAGCAGTTCTTC. Residues: CASSPGLAGVNEQFF. The V call is TRBV27, the J call TRBJ2-1, with 14 bases identical to TRBD2. Per the germline V gene, CDR1 is MNHEY and CDR2 is SMNVEV (reference sequence). The junction had 4 bases not matched to a gene; V was cut back by 5 bases and J by 7 bases. The CDR3 sequence is 15 residues long.

This clone has a single count. A far larger clone differs by one base, so this is likely a read error. Other DNA variants within this sample encode the same CDR3. The DNA of the CDR3 is TGTGCCAGTAGTCGGTGGGAAACTGAAGCCTTCTTT. This codes for CASSRWETEAFF. The chain recombines TRBV19 with TRBJ1-1; D is uncertain. This CDR3 has 12 residues. In germline, CDR1 is LNHDA, CDR2 SQIVND (reference sequence).

The chain employs TRBV6-1 and TRBJ1-4, with 7 positions matching TRBD1. Germline CDR1 is MNHNS and CDR2 is SASEGT. The CDR3 covers 13 residues. The V gene end was trimmed by 5 bases and the J gene end by 7 bases; junction bases not matched to a gene: 4. The CDR3 DNA sequence: TGTGCCAGCAGTACAGGGGTTTTTGAAAAACTGTTTTTT. It yields the protein CASSTGVFEKLFF.

V usage is TRBV28 and J usage is TRBJ1-2; no definite D call. Trimming shortened V by 1 base and J by 0 bases, and 18 bases separated the two germline ends. CDR1 and CDR2 from the germline V gene are MDHEN and SYDVKM. The CDR3 covers 18 residues. The CDR3 nucleotides read TGTGCCAGCAGTTTATATCTCCGGGCAGCTCGACCTAACTATGGCTACACCTTC. Its translation is CASSLYLRAARPNYGYTF.